These 2 T cell receptor beta chains share one sample of origin, sequenced in a study of long-term antiretroviral therapy in people with HIV. At the survey level, the v3.0 immunoSEQ assay was run. Generated by immunoSEQ multiplex PCR, the TCRdb table keeps only in-frame clones and is missing some. The sample contains about 25,000 clones, 76% of which appear only once. The input for sequencing was unsorted PBMCs, taken 1.1 years before starting antiretroviral therapy. Receptors were obtained from a woman in her thirties or forties with HIV.

The chain joins TRBV14 to TRBJ2-5; no definite D call. V gave up 1 base and J gave up 7 bases, with 7 bases separating them. Per the germline V gene, CDR1 is SGHDN and CDR2 is FVKESK. CDR3 length: 12 residues. DNA of the CDR3: TGTGCCAGCAGCCAAGGATGGGGGACCCAGTACTTC. Translation gives CASSQGWGTQYF.

The CDR3 DNA follows: TGTGCCTGGAGAGACAGGGGATACACTGAAGCTTTCTTT. It encodes CAWRDRGYTEAFF. This chain connects TRBV30 to TRBJ1-1, with 8 bases lining up with TRBD1. CDR3 length equals 13 residues. Germline trimming cut 3 bases from V and 3 bases from J; bases unmatched to any gene: 3. Germline CDR1 is GTSNPN and CDR2 is SVGIG (reference sequence). The full variable domain, with the rest looked up from reference TRBV30 and TRBJ1-1, is SQTIHQWPATLVQPVGSPLSLECTVEGTSNPNLYWYRQAAGRGLQLLFYSVGIGQISSEVPQNLSASRPQDRQFILSSKKLLLSDSGFYLCAWRDRGYTEAFFGQGTRLTVV.